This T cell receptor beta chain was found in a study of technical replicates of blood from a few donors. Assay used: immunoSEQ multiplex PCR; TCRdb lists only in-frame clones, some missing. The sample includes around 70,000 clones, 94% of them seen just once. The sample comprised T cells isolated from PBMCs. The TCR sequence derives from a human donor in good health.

CDR3 in amino acids: CAHDTAGANVLTF. The CDR3 region has the DNA TGTGCCCACGATACGGCTGGGGCCAACGTCCTGACTTTC. This chain connects TRBV30 to TRBJ2-6; the D is unclear. Germline CDR1 GTSNPN, CDR2 SVGIG (reference sequence). The CDR3 has 13 residues. Deletions cut 8 bases from V and 2 bases from J, with 10 bases between.